A single sample gave rise to the 27 T cell receptor beta chains below, sequenced in a study of cytomegalovirus exposure and HLA in healthy donors. Primers: 60 Vbeta forward and 13 Jbeta reverse. Sequencing was performed with immunoSEQ multiplex PCR; in TCRdb, only in-frame clones are kept and a portion is missing. There are about 65,000 clones in the sample; approximately 60% occur only once, and approximately 2.6% lies in the top ten. Sequences were obtained from PBMCs. The source of these receptors is a man aged 25 to 45 in good health and CMV-seronegative.

V is TRBV5-5 and J is TRBJ2-1; D ambiguous. With 4 bases removed from V and 15 bases from J, the gap between germline ends came to 14 bases. The CDR3 is made up of 11 amino acids. Germline lookup yields CDR1 SGHKS and CDR2 YYEKEE (reference sequence). The CDR3 region is CASSLDLPPFF. The CDR3, as DNA: TGTGCCAGCAGCCTTGACTTACCCCCGTTCTTC.

This clone has more than one count but fewer than ten. The rearrangement joins TRBV30 to TRBJ1-6, with a weak D call TRBD1 (6 bases). The germline gives CDR1 GTSNPN, CDR2 SVGIG (reference sequence). Trimming shortened V by 1 base and J by 5 bases, and 9 bases separated the two germline ends. CDR3 length: 14 amino acids. Here the CDR3 reads CAWSAGQDNSPLHF. The DNA for the CDR3 is TGTGCCTGGAGTGCGGGACAAGATAATTCACCCCTCCACTTT.

The J gene is TRBJ2-1, the V gene TRBV7-2; D is perhaps TRBD1 (5 bases). The germline V and J ends were trimmed by 5 bases and 3 bases, with 14 bases remaining between them. CDR1 SGHTA and CDR2 FQGNSA come from the germline V gene. The CDR3 is 15 amino acids. CDR3 nucleotide sequence: TGTGCCAGCAGCCCTCAGGGTGGAGTCTACAATGAGCAGTTCTTC. This gives the protein CASSPQGGVYNEQFF.

The CDR3: CASSFSGGGYNEQFF. Here the CDR3 DNA reads TGTGCCAGCAGCTTTAGCGGGGGGGGTTACAATGAGCAGTTCTTC. The chain couples TRBV11-1 to TRBJ2-1, with 11 bases matching TRBD2. Germline CDR1 reads SGHAT; CDR2 reads FQDESV (reference sequence). This CDR3 has 15 amino acids. With 3 bases clipped from V and 4 bases from J, the junction kept 2 bases outside the gene matches. The variable domain in full, completed from reference TRBV11-1 and TRBJ2-1, reads EAEVAQSPRYKITEKSQAVAFWCDPISGHATLYWYRQILGQGPELLVQFQDESVVDDSQLPKDRFSAERLKGVDSTLKIQPAELGDSAMYLCASSFSGGGYNEQFFGPGTRLTVL.

This clone has just one count. The chain recombines TRBV30 with TRBJ2-7, with D possibly matching TRBD2 (6 bases). V was cut by 7 bases and J by 5 bases, with 21 bases left in between. In germline, CDR1 is GTSNPN, CDR2 SVGIG (reference sequence). The CDR3 has 14 residues. DNA for the CDR3: TGTGCCTCGCGGACACAATTGTCTAGCGACGAGCAGTACTTC. Protein: CASRTQLSSDEQYF.

This clone was recorded only once. The chain links TRBV29-1 to TRBJ2-1; 8 bases agree with TRBD1. The ends lost 7 bases at V and 6 bases at J; junction bases unmatched: 5. Per the germline V gene, CDR1 is SQVTM and CDR2 is ANQGSEA. The CDR3 covers 12 residues. The CDR3 DNA follows: TGCAGCGCCAGGGGGCTGAGCAATGAGCAGTTCTTC. Translating gives CSARGLSNEQFF.

This clone showed up just a few times. This chain connects TRBV6-5 to TRBJ2-5; possible D gene TRBD2, 5 bases. V was trimmed by 6 bases and J by 5 bases, leaving 19 bases between them. CDR3 length equals 15 residues. The germline CDR1 and CDR2 sequences are MNHEY and SVGAGI. The CDR3 is CASSAASEGYETQYF. The CDR3 DNA follows: TGTGCCAGCAGCGCCGCCAGCGAGGGTTATGAGACCCAGTACTTC.

The chain combines TRBV7-9 with TRBJ2-7; 7 nucleotides match TRBD1. The CDR3 spans 13 residues. The V segment lost 4 bases and the J segment 0 bases; nucleotides outside the gene matches: 0. Germline V gene data show CDR1 as SEHNR and CDR2 as FQNEAQ (reference sequence). CDR3 protein: CASSSGGSYEQYF. The CDR3 DNA is TGTGCCAGCAGCTCAGGGGGCTCCTACGAGCAGTACTTC.

The rearrangement links TRBV10-2 to TRBJ2-1, with 7 bases aligning to TRBD2. CDR1 WSHSY and CDR2 SAAADI come from the germline V gene. V lost 7 bases and J lost 8; bases outside the gene matches: 11. This CDR3 spans 14 amino acids. The CDR3 coding sequence is TGCGCCAGCAAGGACGGGGGGTTTAGAGATGAGCAGTTCTTC. Translation: CASKDGGFRDEQFF.

The chain carries TRBV7-2 and TRBJ1-2; 7 bases are shared with TRBD1. The CDR3 is 13 amino acids. V gave up 5 bases and J gave up 3 bases; unmatched junction bases: 3. Germline CDR1 and CDR2: SGHTA and FQGNSA. As DNA, the CDR3 is TGTGCCAGCAGCCGGGACAGCGACTATGGCTACACCTTC. It encodes CASSRDSDYGYTF.

The chain has TRBV29-1 and TRBJ1-6, with unresolved D. Germline V gives CDR1 SQVTM, CDR2 ANQGSEA. V lost 5 bases, J lost 9 bases, and 14 bases lay in between. The CDR3 runs to 13 residues. The CDR3 protein is CSVRAGRASPLHF. In DNA form, the CDR3 reads TGCAGCGTTCGAGCGGGCCGAGCTTCACCCCTCCACTTT.

The J gene is TRBJ1-1, the V gene TRBV7-9, with 8 positions matching TRBD1. CDR1 SEHNR and CDR2 FQNEAQ come from the germline V gene (reference sequence). The CDR3 covers 15 residues. V lost 5 bases, J lost 0 bases, and 5 bases stayed unmatched. CDR3 region: CASSRGTGVNTEAFF. CDR3 nucleotides: TGTGCCAGCAGCCGTGGGACAGGCGTGAACACTGAAGCTTTCTTT. Using reference TRBV7-9 and TRBJ1-1 for the parts outside the CDR3, the full variable domain is DTGVSQNPRHKITKRGQNVTFRCDPISEHNRLYWYRQTLGQGPEFLTYFQNEAQLEKSRLLSDRFSAERPKGSFSTLEIQRTEQGDSAMYLCASSRGTGVNTEAFFGQGTRLTVV.

V gene TRBV30 combines with J gene TRBJ2-5, with 10 bases identical to TRBD2. The J call may be incorrect, as the DNA end agrees better with TRBJ2-7. CDR3 length: 13 amino acids. Germline CDR1 reads GTSNPN; CDR2 reads SVGIG (reference sequence). CDR3 region: CAWIKRGGYEQYF. The CDR3 DNA is TGTGCCTGGATCAAGCGGGGGGGCTACGAGCAGTACTTC.

This chain links TRBV2 with TRBJ2-6, with 7 bases lining up with TRBD1. CDR1 and CDR2 from the germline V gene are SNHLY and FYNNEI. With V trimmed by 7 bases and J by 2 bases, 17 bases remained unmatched. This CDR3 is built from 19 residues. CDR3 DNA: TGTGCCAGCATGAAGGGGGCGACCTCCCCGACAGCTGGGGCCAACGTCCTGACTTTC. This encodes CASMKGATSPTAGANVLTF.

This clone has only a few counts. The chain combines TRBV7-9 with TRBJ2-5, with 10 bases that match TRBD2. The end of the DNA aligns better with TRBJ2-7, so the J call may be wrong. This CDR3 contains 16 residues. From germline, CDR1 is SEHNR and CDR2 FQNEAQ (reference sequence). The CDR3 DNA sequence: TGTGCCAGCAGCCTACATAGCGGGGGGCCCTCAGACGAGCAGTACTTC. Protein sequence: CASSLHSGGPSDEQYF.

The V call is TRBV30, the J call TRBJ2-2, with D unclear. Trimming took 0 bases from V and 7 from J, leaving 6 bases between them. Germline V gene data show CDR1 as GTSNPN and CDR2 as SVGIG (reference sequence). This CDR3 spans 12 amino acids. CDR3 region: CAWSVSIGELFF. The CDR3 region has the DNA TGTGCCTGGAGTGTATCTATCGGGGAGCTGTTTTTT.

The J gene is TRBJ2-5, the V gene TRBV7-2, with 8 bases that match TRBD1. Trimming at V came to 4 bases and at J to 5 bases, leaving 9 bases not matched to a gene. Germline assignment: CDR1 SGHTA and CDR2 FQGNSA. CDR3 length: 15 amino acids. This chain's CDR3 is CASSSVGRGRETQYF. In DNA form, the CDR3 reads TGTGCCAGCAGCTCCGTAGGCAGGGGGCGGGAGACCCAGTACTTC.

The J gene is TRBJ1-4, the V gene TRBV5-6, with 9 positions matching TRBD1. CDR1 and CDR2 from the germline V gene are SGHDT and YYEEEE. This CDR3 contains 16 residues. V lost 4 bases to trimming and J lost 3 bases; unmatched junction nucleotides: 7. Here the CDR3 reads CASSRDRARANEKLFF. CDR3 coding DNA: TGTGCCAGCAGCCGGGACAGGGCGAGGGCTAATGAAAAACTGTTTTTT. The full variable domain, its missing parts supplied by reference TRBV5-6 and TRBJ1-4, is DAGVTQSPTHLIKTRGQQVTLRCSPKSGHDTVSWYQQALGQGPQFIFQYYEEEERQRGNFPDRFSGHQFPNYSSELNVNALLLGDSALYLCASSRDRARANEKLFFGSGTQLSVL.

The J gene is TRBJ1-1, the V gene TRBV5-6, with D possibly matching TRBD1 (5 bases). This CDR3 spans 12 amino acids. V was pared by 3 bases and J by 7 bases, with 10 bases between. Germline loops: CDR1 SGHDT, CDR2 YYEEEE. The CDR3 nucleotides are TGTGCCAGCAGCTGGGGAGGACATGAAGCTTTCTTT. This translates into CASSWGGHEAFF.

The CDR3 DNA sequence: TGCAGTGCCGAGAGCACAGATACGCAGTATTTT. This sequence encodes CSAESTDTQYF. The chain couples TRBV20-1 to TRBJ2-3; D gene uncertain. The CDR3 has 11 residues. Germline V gene lookup returns CDR1 DFQATT and CDR2 SNEGSKA (reference sequence). Deletions cut 6 bases from V and 0 bases from J, with 4 bases between.

In this sample, this clone turned up a few times. The chain couples TRBV18 to TRBJ1-6; TRBD1 aligns across 7 bases. Germline values: CDR1 KGHSH, CDR2 LQKENI. The CDR3 is 14 residues long. After removal of 6 bases from V and 10 bases from J, the junction contained 9 bases not matched to a gene. The CDR3 coding sequence is TGTGCCAGCTCCCCGATTGAAGGGGGCTCACCCCTCCACTTT. This codes for CASSPIEGGSPLHF.

V is TRBV19 and J is TRBJ1-1, with a possible D match to TRBD1 (5 bases). CDR3 size: 12 residues. Between the trimmed V and J ends, which lost 6 bases and 7 bases, there was a span of 12 bases. Germline lookup yields CDR1 LNHDA and CDR2 SQIVND (reference sequence). CDR3: CASSGGAVEAFF. CDR3 nucleotides: TGTGCCAGTAGCGGTGGGGCGGTTGAAGCTTTCTTT.

This chain links TRBV5-1 with TRBJ1-1; D is ambiguous. CDR1 and CDR2 (germline): SGHRS, YFSETQ. V was clipped by 5 bases and J by 1 base, with 6 bases between them. This CDR3 region has 12 residues. The chain's CDR3 is CASREGNTEAFF. The CDR3 DNA reads as TGCGCCAGCAGAGAGGGGAACACTGAAGCTTTCTTT.

The rearrangement uses TRBV5-1 and TRBJ2-5; possible D gene TRBD2, 7 bases. The ends were cut back, 3 bases at V and 9 bases at J, with 15 bases in the middle. The CDR3 loop spans 13 amino acids. From germline, CDR1 is SGHRS and CDR2 YFSETQ. The DNA for the CDR3 is TGCGCCAGCAGCTCCCATGGGGAGGGGGCCCAGTACTTC. Its translation is CASSSHGEGAQYF.

The chain links TRBV29-1 to TRBJ1-2; 10 bases are shared with TRBD1. The V and J ends lost 5 bases and 4 bases, in that order; junction bases with no gene match: 10. Germline V gene data show CDR1 as SQVTM and CDR2 as ANQGSEA. There are 15 residues in the CDR3. The CDR3 here is CSVKRSRDRGYGYTF. For the CDR3, the DNA is TGCAGCGTTAAACGTTCCCGGGACAGGGGCTATGGCTACACCTTC.

This chain uses TRBV5-6 with TRBJ1-2; 7 bases map to TRBD1. Unmatched junction bases numbered 3, after V lost 4 bases and J lost 6 bases. Germline-derived CDR1 and CDR2 are SGHDT and YYEEEE. There are 12 residues in the CDR3. The CDR3 spells CASSRGQHGYTF. DNA of the CDR3: TGTGCCAGCAGCCGGGGACAGCATGGCTACACCTTC.

Points on this clone: A read error may produce the germline difference seen at one junction end. This sequence joins TRBV5-6 and TRBJ2-7; D perhaps matches TRBD1 (5 bases). The CDR3 covers 13 residues. Germline-derived CDR1 and CDR2 are SGHDT and YYEEEE. The DNA for the CDR3 is TGTGCCAGCACCTTGGGTAGGGGTTACGAGCAGTACTTC. It yields the protein CASTLGRGYEQYF.